The 18 T cell receptor beta chains below come from one sample, sequenced in a study of cytomegalovirus exposure and HLA in healthy donors. Vbeta (60) and Jbeta (13) primers were used in the PCR. Profiled with immunoSEQ multiplex PCR; TCRdb holds only in-frame clones, not every one. The profile shows about 180,000 clones, more than 60% of them singletons. Input material: PBMCs. The receptor source for this set is a young man in good health and CMV-seronegative.

This sequence joins TRBV7-9 and TRBJ2-5, with TRBD1 identical over 9 bases. The CDR3 is 14 amino acids. V was pared by 1 base and J by 10 bases, with 7 bases of the junction left unmatched. Per the germline V gene, CDR1 is SEHNR and CDR2 is FQNEAQ (reference sequence). The CDR3 region has the DNA TGTGCCAGCAGCTTAGGAGGACAGGGGCAACACCAGTACTTC. Translated, it gives CASSLGGQGQHQYF.

This rearrangement joins TRBV4-1 to TRBJ1-2; 7 positions match TRBD1. Trimming took 0 bases from V and 4 from J; bases not matched to a gene: 14. The germline CDR1 and CDR2 sequences are MGHRA and YSYEKL. The CDR3 consists of 18 residues. The CDR3 coding sequence is TGCGCCAGCAGCCAAGATCGGAGCGTGACGGGACAGAGCTATGGCTACACCTTC. Amino acid sequence: CASSQDRSVTGQSYGYTF.

J is TRBJ1-2 and V is TRBV10-3; D call uncertain. Germline CDR1 is ENHRY and CDR2 is SYGVKD. V lost 2 bases and J lost 5, with 6 bases in between. This CDR3 contains 12 residues. CDR3 residues: CAISEGQYGYTF. The CDR3 DNA follows: TGTGCCATCAGTGAGGGGCAGTATGGCTACACCTTC.

This clone was detected only a few times. The chain links TRBV7-8 to TRBJ2-5, with 8 bases that match TRBD1. The DNA matches TRBJ2-7 better at its end, which makes the J call doubtful. CDR1 and CDR2 (germline): SGHVS, FQNEAQ. The length of the CDR3 is 14 residues. The CDR3: CASSLDRGSYEQYF. The CDR3 nucleotides read TGTGCCAGCAGCCTTGACAGGGGCTCCTACGAGCAGTACTTC.

The chain has TRBV6-5 and TRBJ2-1; 11 bases are a match to TRBD1. J was trimmed by 7 bases and V by 2 bases; bases with no gene match: 4. The CDR3 runs 15 residues. In germline, CDR1 is MNHEY, CDR2 SVGAGI. The CDR3: CASSYLGQGVNEQFF. The CDR3 coding sequence is TGTGCCAGCAGTTACCTGGGACAGGGGGTGAATGAGCAGTTCTTC.

The chain combines TRBV19 with TRBJ1-1, with D unresolved. The CDR3 has 15 amino acids. Trimming removed 3 bases from V and 4 bases from J, with 15 bases in between. Germline V gene lookup returns CDR1 LNHDA and CDR2 SQIVND (reference sequence). The CDR3: CASSIGRPRGTEAFF. The CDR3 DNA reads as TGTGCCAGTAGTATTGGCAGACCCCGGGGCACTGAAGCTTTCTTT.

The chain joins TRBV2 to TRBJ1-5, with D unclear. This CDR3 has 14 residues. Germline-derived CDR1 and CDR2 are SNHLY and FYNNEI. Trimming stripped 8 bases from V and 3 bases from J, with 14 bases between. CDR3 in DNA: TGTGCCAGCCGCCCTTGGCAGTACAATCAGCCCCAGCATTTT. It specifies CASRPWQYNQPQHF.

The chain joins TRBV29-1 to TRBJ2-5; D perhaps matches TRBD1 (6 bases). The CDR3 is 11 amino acids. Germline V CDR1 and CDR2: SQVTM, ANQGSEA. V lost 8 bases and J 4 bases, leaving 11 bases between the germline ends. This CDR3 is CSYRVGETQYF. CDR3 nucleotide sequence: TGCAGCTACAGGGTCGGAGAGACCCAGTACTTC.

This chain links TRBV2 with TRBJ2-3, with TRBD2 identical over 8 bases. Germline V gene data show CDR1 as SNHLY and CDR2 as FYNNEI. This CDR3 contains 14 residues. V gave up 11 bases and J gave up 3 bases; unmatched junction bases: 10. The DNA of the CDR3 is TGTGCCGGAGCGCGGGGGGCGGATACAGATACGCAGTATTTT. Residues: CAGARGADTDTQYF.

This chain links TRBV27 with TRBJ2-3; the D gene is possibly TRBD2 (7 bases). The V end was cut by 7 bases, the J end by 1 base, with 18 bases between. The CDR3 consists of 16 residues. Germline assignment: CDR1 MNHEY and CDR2 SMNVEV (reference sequence). The CDR3, as DNA: TGTGCCAGCACCTTAGTAGGGGGGGAACGCACAGATACGCAGTATTTT. It is translated as CASTLVGGERTDTQYF.

This clone has just a few counts. The rearrangement joins TRBV4-3 to TRBJ1-1; no reliable D call. Germline CDR1 is LGHNA and CDR2 is YSLEER. This CDR3 contains 20 residues. V lost 3 bases, J lost 8 bases, and 34 bases lay in between. The CDR3 bases are TGCGCCAGCAGCCAGATCCTCCCGGGCCATAGAATCCCCCCCGGCGGGGAAGCTTTCTTT. Amino acid sequence: CASSQILPGHRIPPGGEAFF.

The rearrangement joins TRBV6-5 to TRBJ2-7; 9 nucleotides line up with TRBD1. Germline CDR1 reads MNHEY; CDR2 reads SVGAGI. The CDR3 is made up of 15 amino acids. V dropped 6 bases and J dropped 5; count of bases not matched to a gene: 11. The CDR3 loop reads CASRSFSTGGHEQYF. The CDR3 DNA reads TGTGCCAGCAGAAGCTTCTCCACAGGGGGCCACGAGCAGTACTTC.

The chain combines TRBV2 with TRBJ1-2; 8 nucleotides match TRBD1. The J segment lost 3 bases and the V segment lost 7 bases, leaving 4 bases of the junction unmatched. From germline, CDR1 is SNHLY and CDR2 FYNNEI. The CDR3 extends over 13 amino acids. As DNA, the CDR3 is TGTGCCAGCACTACAGGGGGGTACTATGGCTACACCTTC. Its translation is CASTTGGYYGYTF.

This chain links TRBV9 with TRBJ2-7; the match to TRBD2 covers 7 bases. Per the germline V gene, CDR1 is SGDLS and CDR2 is YYNGEE. V shed 0 bases and J 4 bases; nucleotides not matched to a gene: 7. The CDR3 has 15 amino acids. CDR3 sequence reads: CASSVGGTTLYEQYF. CDR3 nucleotides: TGTGCCAGCAGCGTAGGGGGGACTACCCTTTACGAGCAGTACTTC.

This chain uses TRBV19 with TRBJ1-1, with D possibly being TRBD1 (5 bases). The CDR3 runs to 17 residues. V was cut by 3 bases and J by 0 bases, with 17 bases left in between. In germline, CDR1 is LNHDA, CDR2 SQIVND (reference sequence). The CDR3 sequence: CASSISLGGLMNTEAFF. The CDR3 nucleotides read TGTGCCAGTAGTATCTCTTTGGGGGGACTAATGAACACTGAAGCTTTCTTT.

The V and J genes are TRBV6-1 and TRBJ2-7; 7 bases are shared with TRBD2. V was clipped by 3 bases and J by 2 bases; unmatched bases: 4. CDR3 size: 14 residues. Germline V CDR1 and CDR2: MNHNS, SASEGT. This CDR3 is CASSEGGGTYEQYF. The CDR3 bases are TGTGCCAGCAGTGAGGGGGGAGGGACCTACGAGCAGTACTTC.

The J gene is TRBJ2-1, the V gene TRBV5-6; 8 bases line up with TRBD2. The CDR3 is made up of 14 amino acids. J lost 8 bases, V lost 2 bases, and 6 bases had no gene match. Germline V gives CDR1 SGHDT, CDR2 YYEEEE. The CDR3 DNA follows: TGTGCCAGCAGCTTCGGGGGGGGGCGTGATGAGCAGTTCTTC. The encoded protein is CASSFGGGRDEQFF. Complete variable domain (other parts from reference TRBV5-6 and TRBJ2-1): DAGVTQSPTHLIKTRGQQVTLRCSPKSGHDTVSWYQQALGQGPQFIFQYYEEEERQRGNFPDRFSGHQFPNYSSELNVNALLLGDSALYLCASSFGGGRDEQFFGPGTRLTVL.

The sample holds one count of this clone. V and J are TRBV7-9 and TRBJ2-5; TRBD2 matches 8 bases. V lost 6 bases and J lost 0; bases outside the gene matches: 6. The CDR3 sequence is 15 residues long. The germline gives CDR1 SEHNR, CDR2 FQNEAQ (reference sequence). CDR3 DNA: TGTGCCAGCAGACCTAGGACTAGCCACCAAGAGACCCAGTACTTC. Its protein is CASRPRTSHQETQYF.